These 25 T cell receptor beta chains came from one sample sequenced in a study of naive and memory T cell subsets. Study-level points and caveats: Possibly reflecting memory cells re-expressing CD45RA, a few larger clonotypes occurred in naive repertoires, especially CD8.

These receptors' antigens are unknown. The beta constant-region primer was an equimolar mix of two oligonucleotides covering TRBC1 and TRBC2. Four rounds of PCR amplified the ligated cDNA using nested alpha and beta constant-region primers plus SP2. TCRdb used MiXCR to reprocess the UMI-ligation and nested PCR reads, holding one entry per CDR3 protein. The repertoire has 150,000 or so distinct CDR3 sequences, 22% of them found once; the top ten carry 0.11%. Sequenced input: naive CD4+ T cells from blood. The receptors were gathered from a human donor in good health.

This clonotype was seen a few times. The chain couples TRBV10-3 to TRBJ2-5; no clear D gene. V was cut by 0 bases and J by 0 bases, with 2 bases left in between. This CDR3 spans 13 amino acids. Germline V gene sequence: CDR1 ENHRY, CDR2 SYGVKD. CDR3 coding DNA: TGTGCCATCAGTGAGTCGAACCAAGAGACCCAGTACTTC. Protein: CAISESNQETQYF.

This clonotype was detected only a few times. V and J are TRBV5-1 and TRBJ1-6; no reliable D call. The CDR3 runs to 12 residues. CDR1 SGHRS and CDR2 YFSETQ come from the germline V gene. The V end was cut by 0 bases, the J end by 9 bases, with 4 bases between. CDR3 nucleotides: TGCGCCAGCAGCTTGGAGCTTTCACCCCTCCACTTT. Its protein product is CASSLELSPLHF.

The chain employs TRBV4-1 and TRBJ2-7, with a tentative D call TRBD2 (5 bases). This CDR3 region has 13 residues. Germline loops: CDR1 MGHRA, CDR2 YSYEKL. Trimming pared 0 bases from V and 3 bases from J, leaving 6 bases between. The CDR3 sequence: CASSQDGLYEQYF. CDR3 in DNA: TGCGCCAGCAGCCAAGATGGACTCTACGAGCAGTACTTC.

The rearrangement links TRBV20-1 to TRBJ2-2, with 8 bases identical to TRBD1. Trimming cost V 4 bases and J 4 bases; bases outside gene matches: 5. The CDR3 spans 14 residues. In germline, CDR1 is DFQATT, CDR2 SNEGSKA (reference sequence). DNA of the CDR3: TGCAGTGCTATGAGGACAGGGCGCACCGGGGAGCTGTTTTTT. Translating gives CSAMRTGRTGELFF.

A few counts support this clonotype. The chain links TRBV9 to TRBJ1-2; D uncertain. Between the trimmed V and J ends, which lost 4 bases and 4 bases, there was a span of 17 bases. Germline V lookup: CDR1 SGDLS, CDR2 YYNGEE. This CDR3 has 15 residues. This chain's CDR3 is CASSPLTEARYGYTF. CDR3 bases: TGTGCCAGCAGCCCCCTGACGGAGGCGCGCTATGGCTACACCTTC.

This clonotype was seen only a few times. This chain connects TRBV30 to TRBJ2-3, with D perhaps TRBD1 (6 bases). V gave up 3 bases and J gave up 3 bases, with 19 bases separating them. The CDR3 totals 16 residues. The germline V gene encodes CDR1 GTSNPN and CDR2 SVGIG (reference sequence). CDR3 region: CAWSAGRGHRTDTQYF. The CDR3, as DNA: TGTGCCTGGAGCGCCGGCAGGGGTCATAGAACAGATACGCAGTATTTT.

This clonotype was detected many times. V gene TRBV3-1 combines with J gene TRBJ2-7; D is possibly TRBD1 (5 bases). Trimming pared 3 bases from V and 6 bases from J, leaving 9 bases between. The CDR3 sequence is 12 residues long. Germline CDR1 and CDR2: LGHDT and YNNKEL (reference sequence). This chain's CDR3 is CASSHAGSEQYF. The CDR3 DNA reads as TGTGCCAGCAGCCACGCAGGGTCCGAGCAGTACTTC.

Here the CDR3 DNA reads TGTGCCAGCAGGCGGGCTCCTGGGACAAAGAACACTGAAGCTTTCTTT. Protein product: CASRRAPGTKNTEAFF. The V gene is TRBV3-1, the J gene TRBJ1-1; weak D call: TRBD1 (6 bases). Germline V gives CDR1 LGHDT, CDR2 YNNKEL (reference sequence). V lost 6 bases and J lost 1, with 18 bases in between. This CDR3 is 16 amino acids long. The whole variable domain, remainder taken from reference TRBV3-1 and TRBJ1-1, is DTAVSQTPKYLVTQMGNDKSIKCEQNLGHDTMYWYKQDSKKFLKIMFSYNNKELIINETVPNRFSPKSPDKAHLNLHINSLELGDSAVYFCASRRAPGTKNTEAFFGQGTRLTVV.

This clonotype showed up just once. This chain joins TRBV12-5 and TRBJ1-1; 11 bases map to TRBD1. Losses at the gene ends were 5 bases for V and 3 bases for J; bases not matched to a gene: 5. This CDR3 has 15 residues. Germline CDR1 and CDR2: LGHNT and FRNRAP. This chain's CDR3 is CASGQGQGGYTEAFF. DNA for the CDR3: TGTGCTAGTGGTCAGGGACAGGGGGGGTACACTGAAGCTTTCTTT.

This clonotype showed up just a few times. The chain is built from TRBV27 and TRBJ2-1; no reliable D call. This CDR3 is 19 amino acids long. V shed 1 base and J shed 0 bases, with 19 bases lying between them. The germline CDR1 and CDR2 sequences are MNHEY and SMNVEV (reference sequence). The CDR3 is CASSLYFSVSRSSYNEQFF. The CDR3 DNA sequence: TGTGCCAGCAGTTTATATTTTTCGGTCTCCCGAAGCTCCTACAATGAGCAGTTCTTC.

The rearrangement links TRBV6-5 to TRBJ1-3, with 8 positions matching TRBD1. This CDR3 is built from 15 residues. V lost 4 bases and J lost 0; bases outside the gene matches: 2. CDR1 is MNHEY and CDR2 is SVGAGI in the germline V gene. The CDR3 DNA follows: TGTGCCAGCAGTTGGGACAGGAACTCTGGAAACACCATATATTTT. The encoded protein is CASSWDRNSGNTIYF.

In its sample, this clonotype was seen once. The chain links TRBV7-8 to TRBJ1-1, with D hard to call. The CDR3 covers 11 residues. Germline CDR1 is SGHVS and CDR2 is FQNEAQ. V dropped 1 base and J dropped 10 bases, with 7 bases sitting between them. CDR3 nucleotides: TGTGCCAGCAGCTTAGTTGGAGGAGCTTTCTTT. Translated, it gives CASSLVGGAFF.

The V and J genes are TRBV12-3 or TRBV12-4 and TRBJ1-5, with TRBD1 matching over 8 bases. Losses at the gene ends were 5 bases for V and 5 bases for J; bases not matched to a gene: 8. This CDR3 comprises 15 residues. As DNA, the CDR3 is TGTGCCAGCAGTCCTTGGACAGGGATCGATCAGCCCCAGCATTTT. Amino acid sequence: CASSPWTGIDQPQHF.

Points on this clonotype: One junction end disagrees with the germline gene, perhaps due to a read error. The rearrangement links TRBV28 to TRBJ2-7; no reliable D call. In germline, CDR1 is MDHEN, CDR2 SYDVKM. This CDR3 region has 12 residues. The DNA of the CDR3 is TGTGCCAGCAGTTCGGACCCCTACGAGAAGTACTTC. Encoded protein: CASSSDPYEKYF.

This clonotype turned up a few times. The chain employs TRBV6-1 and TRBJ1-1; D perhaps matches TRBD1 (6 bases). The CDR3 consists of 14 residues. Trimming took 6 bases from V and 4 from J, leaving 15 bases between them. The V gene's germline CDR1 is MNHNS and CDR2 SASEGT. CDR3 nucleotide sequence: TGTGCCAGCAGGGAACAGGGTACGAGCACTGAAGCTTTCTTT. This sequence encodes CASREQGTSTEAFF.

This clonotype was observed many times. The rearrangement links TRBV12-3 or TRBV12-4 to TRBJ1-4; 11 bases match TRBD1. The CDR3 is 16 amino acids. Trimming at V came to 6 bases and at J to 3 bases, leaving 6 bases not matched to a gene. CDR3 nucleotides: TGTGCCAGCAGCTGGGACAGGGGGGCGTCTAATGAAAAACTGTTTTTT. This encodes CASSWDRGASNEKLFF.

At least ten counts were recorded for this clonotype. The CDR3 nucleotides are TGCGCCAGCAGCTTGGGGACAGCAAACAATGAGCAGTTCTTC. It yields the protein CASSLGTANNEQFF. This chain uses TRBV5-1 with TRBJ2-1, with D perhaps matching TRBD1 (6 bases). The germline V gene has CDR1 SGHRS and CDR2 YFSETQ. V shed 0 bases and J shed 5 bases, with 9 bases lying between them. The length of the CDR3 is 14 residues.

The rearrangement joins TRBV4-1 to TRBJ2-5; D not certain. Trimming stripped 1 base from V and 4 bases from J, with 19 bases between. The CDR3 is made up of 17 amino acids. Germline loops: CDR1 MGHRA, CDR2 YSYEKL. The CDR3 coding sequence is TGCGCCAGCAGCCAAGCTCCCCATCCCGCCCTTGGAGAGACCCAGTACTTC. It is translated as CASSQAPHPALGETQYF.

The chain has TRBV28 and TRBJ2-7; 9 nucleotides match TRBD1. The CDR3 consists of 12 residues. Trimming removed 10 bases from V and 7 bases from J; junction bases left unmatched: 8. Per the germline V gene, CDR1 is MDHEN and CDR2 is SYDVKM. The CDR3 DNA sequence: TGTGCCACCCGGGACAGGGTTCGGGAGCAGTACTTC. Protein product: CATRDRVREQYF.

This clonotype appeared a few times. The chain recombines TRBV5-1 with TRBJ2-1; 15 bases fit TRBD2. This CDR3 comprises 17 residues. With 4 bases clipped from V and 4 bases from J, the junction kept 6 bases outside the gene matches. The V gene's germline CDR1 is SGHRS and CDR2 YFSETQ. The CDR3 reads CASSRGLAGGTYNEQFF. For the CDR3, the DNA is TGCGCCAGCAGCAGGGGACTAGCGGGAGGTACTTACAATGAGCAGTTCTTC.

The J gene is TRBJ2-6, the V gene TRBV29-1; 8 bases map to TRBD1. Germline V gene lookup returns CDR1 SQVTM and CDR2 ANQGSEA. V shed 7 bases and J 2 bases; nucleotides not matched to a gene: 7. The CDR3 totals 15 residues. CDR3 in amino acids: CSAMTGVTGANVLTF. The DNA for the CDR3 is TGCAGCGCCATGACAGGGGTTACTGGGGCCAACGTCCTGACTTTC.

This clonotype was counted only a few times. J is TRBJ1-5 and V is TRBV20-1, with D tentatively TRBD1 (5 bases). The CDR3 is 14 residues long. The V gene's germline CDR1 is DFQATT and CDR2 SNEGSKA (reference sequence). V gave up 6 bases and J gave up 0 bases, with 12 bases separating them. The DNA of the CDR3 is TGCAGTGCCGTACGGACACTTAGCAATCAGCCCCAGCATTTT. Its protein product is CSAVRTLSNQPQHF.

A few counts support this clonotype. V usage is TRBV7-2 and J usage is TRBJ2-1; possible D gene TRBD2, 6 bases. V shed 4 bases and J shed 7 bases, with 23 bases lying between them. The germline CDR1 and CDR2 sequences are SGHTA and FQGNSA. The CDR3 has 17 residues. The CDR3 region is CASSSTLLGGVRNEQFF. The CDR3 DNA reads TGTGCCAGCAGCTCCACACTACTCGGAGGGGTGAGGAATGAGCAGTTCTTC.

Remarks on this clonotype: One base away lies a much larger clone, so this may be a sequencing read error. The V gene is TRBV29-1, the J gene TRBJ2-7, with 7 positions matching TRBD1. CDR1 SQVTM and CDR2 ANQGSEA come from the germline V gene. The CDR3 extends over 14 amino acids. With 6 bases clipped from V and 6 bases from J, the junction kept 14 bases outside the gene matches. The CDR3 DNA reads TGCAGCGTGGGCTTGACAGGGAAAGCTAGCGAGCAGTACTTC. Translated, it gives CSVGLTGKASEQYF.

This clonotype was counted a few times. The chain couples TRBV12-3 or TRBV12-4 to TRBJ1-5, with D tentatively TRBD1 (6 bases). Trimming removed 6 bases from V and 0 bases from J, with 12 bases in between. This CDR3 contains 15 residues. This chain's CDR3 is CASRSGTNSNQPQHF. CDR3 in DNA: TGTGCCAGCAGGTCCGGGACAAATAGCAATCAGCCCCAGCATTTT.